Listed here are 17 T cell receptor beta chains from one sample, sequenced in a study of T cell responses to AZD1222 COVID-19 vaccine. Some clones are missing from TCRdb's copy, which holds only in-frame ones; the method was immunoSEQ multiplex PCR. Of roughly 130,000 clones listed, roughly 85% were seen once; the top ten hold approximately 18%. Sequenced here: peripheral blood, sampled on day 0 of MenACWY control vaccination. These receptors came from an adult in good health.

The chain links TRBV2 to TRBJ2-3; the D is unclear. Germline V gene sequence: CDR1 SNHLY, CDR2 FYNNEI. The germline V and J ends were trimmed by 5 bases and 6 bases, with 6 bases remaining between them. This CDR3 spans 11 amino acids. CDR3 in DNA: TGTGCCAGCAGTTTTTCGGATACGCAGTATTTT. It is translated as CASSFSDTQYF.

The CDR3, as DNA: TGCGCCAGCAGCTCCAGGGGCGGGGACTACGAGCAGTACTTC. The encoded protein is CASSSRGGDYEQYF. J is TRBJ2-7 and V is TRBV5-1; D may be TRBD1 or TRBD2 (6 bases each). The CDR3 sequence is 14 residues long. CDR1 and CDR2 from the germline V gene are SGHRS and YFSETQ. V was trimmed by 3 bases and J by 3 bases, leaving 13 bases between them.

The chain couples TRBV30 to TRBJ1-2; 7 bases are a match to TRBD1. The CDR3 has 13 residues. CDR1 is GTSNPN, CDR2 SVGIG, per germline (reference sequence). The V and J ends lost 3 bases and 5 bases, in that order; junction bases with no gene match: 6. The DNA for the CDR3 is TGTGCCTGGAGGGCAGGGGGGAAATATGGCTACACCTTC. It is translated as CAWRAGGKYGYTF.

The V gene is TRBV4-1, the J gene TRBJ1-5; no clear D gene. Trimming shortened V by 4 bases and J by 4 bases, and 14 bases separated the two germline ends. CDR3 size: 15 residues. CDR1 MGHRA and CDR2 YSYEKL come from the germline V gene. The CDR3 is CASSLNLDGNQPQHF. The DNA for the CDR3 is TGCGCCAGCAGCCTTAACCTGGACGGGAATCAGCCCCAGCATTTT.

The chain carries TRBV30 and TRBJ2-1; the match to TRBD2 covers 14 bases. CDR3 length equals 15 residues. Germline V gives CDR1 GTSNPN, CDR2 SVGIG (reference sequence). The V segment lost 3 bases and the J segment 6 bases; nucleotides outside the gene matches: 4. CDR3 bases: TGTGCCTGGAGCCGGACTAGCGGGAGGACCAATGAGCAGTTCTTC. Translated: CAWSRTSGRTNEQFF.

The chain couples TRBV5-5 to TRBJ2-5, with D uncertain. Trimming left V 1 base short and J 5 bases short, with 6 bases between. The CDR3 is 12 residues long. Germline lookup yields CDR1 SGHKS and CDR2 YYEKEE (reference sequence). The DNA for the CDR3 is TGTGCCAGCAGCTTGCCCGGGGAGACCCAGTACTTC. It translates to CASSLPGETQYF.

The table lists this clone with a few counts. The chain is built from TRBV9 and TRBJ2-2, with a possible D match to TRBD1 (6 bases). Looked up from germline, CDR1 is SGDLS and CDR2 is YYNGEE. Trimming took 0 bases from V and 1 from J, leaving 7 bases between them. CDR3 length: 15 amino acids. The CDR3 reads CASSVEGQNTGELFF. The CDR3 bases are TGTGCCAGCAGCGTAGAGGGACAGAACACCGGGGAGCTGTTTTTT.

V gene TRBV5-4 combines with J gene TRBJ1-1; D unclear. Looked up from germline, CDR1 is SGHNT and CDR2 is YYREEE (reference sequence). The CDR3 contains 14 residues. Trimming stripped 4 bases from V and 0 bases from J, with 10 bases between. Here the CDR3 reads CASSPSIMNTEAFF. DNA of the CDR3: TGTGCCAGCAGCCCGTCTATCATGAACACTGAAGCTTTCTTT.

The V call is TRBV2, the J call TRBJ1-6, with 8 bases aligning to TRBD1. This CDR3 has 13 residues. Germline CDR1 is SNHLY and CDR2 is FYNNEI. V was pared by 11 bases and J by 6 bases, with 6 bases of the junction left unmatched. Written as DNA, the CDR3 is TGTGCCCGACGGGACAGGCTTAATTCACCCCTCCACTTT. Translation gives CARRDRLNSPLHF.

This chain connects TRBV19 to TRBJ2-7, with D possibly matching TRBD1 (6 bases). Germline CDR1 and CDR2: LNHDA and SQIVND (reference sequence). CDR3 length: 14 residues. Trimming shortened V by 5 bases and J by 2 bases, and 13 bases separated the two germline ends. The CDR3 bases are TGTGCCAGTAGTGAACCGGGACACCCCTACGAGCAGTACTTC. Translated: CASSEPGHPYEQYF.

The chain recombines TRBV9 with TRBJ1-1; weak D call: TRBD1 (5 bases). The V end was cut by 3 bases, the J end by 4 bases, with 19 bases between. The CDR3 extends over 16 amino acids. Germline V gives CDR1 SGDLS, CDR2 YYNGEE. CDR3 bases: TGTGCCAGCAGCGAGCCGAGGGGCAGGGCCAGCACTGAAGCTTTCTTT. Its protein product is CASSEPRGRASTEAFF.

CDR3 sequence: CAWTLVGPSYNSPLHF. CDR3 nucleotide sequence: TGTGCCTGGACCCTCGTCGGACCCAGCTATAATTCACCCCTCCACTTT. The chain uses TRBV30 and TRBJ1-6, with D unclear. Looked up from germline, CDR1 is GTSNPN and CDR2 is SVGIG (reference sequence). V dropped 4 bases and J dropped 3 bases, with 16 bases sitting between them. The CDR3 spans 16 residues.

V usage is TRBV12-3 or TRBV12-4 and J usage is TRBJ2-7; D is uncertain. Trimming stripped 6 bases from V and 4 bases from J, with 7 bases between. CDR3 length equals 11 residues. The DNA for the CDR3 is TGTGCCAGCAGCCCCGCTTACGAGCAGTACTTC. This codes for CASSPAYEQYF.

The genes are TRBV5-1 and TRBJ1-3; no clear D. V lost 0 bases and J 2 bases, leaving 3 bases between the germline ends. CDR1 is SGHRS, CDR2 YFSETQ, per germline. This CDR3 spans 13 amino acids. CDR3 sequence reads: CASSLDTGNTIYF. CDR3 sequence (DNA): TGCGCCAGCAGCTTGGACACTGGAAACACCATATATTTT.

V is TRBV27 and J is TRBJ1-5; D is ambiguous. CDR3 length equals 16 residues. V lost 10 bases and J lost 2, with 21 bases in between. CDR1 is MNHEY, CDR2 SMNVEV, per germline (reference sequence). CDR3 sequence (DNA): TGTGCCACAAAAGGCCCTAGAGTTTACGGCAATCAGCCCCAGCATTTT. It translates to CATKGPRVYGNQPQHF.

This clone was counted once. The V call is TRBV5-5, the J call TRBJ2-1; TRBD2 matches at 9 bases. The J segment lost 2 bases and the V segment lost 6 bases, leaving 9 bases of the junction unmatched. CDR1 and CDR2 (germline): SGHKS, YYEKEE (reference sequence). The CDR3 loop spans 16 amino acids. CDR3 amino acids: CASTPAGGSPYNEQFF. CDR3 in DNA: TGTGCCAGCACCCCGGCGGGGGGGAGCCCCTACAATGAGCAGTTCTTC.

CDR3 loop: CASSIGDRLGQETQYF. Written as DNA, the CDR3 is TGCGCCAGCAGCATAGGGGACAGGCTAGGGCAAGAGACCCAGTACTTC. The genes are TRBV5-1 and TRBJ2-5; 8 nucleotides agree with TRBD1. Unmatched junction bases numbered 10, after V lost 4 bases and J lost 2 bases. The germline CDR1 and CDR2 sequences are SGHRS and YFSETQ. The CDR3 has 16 residues.